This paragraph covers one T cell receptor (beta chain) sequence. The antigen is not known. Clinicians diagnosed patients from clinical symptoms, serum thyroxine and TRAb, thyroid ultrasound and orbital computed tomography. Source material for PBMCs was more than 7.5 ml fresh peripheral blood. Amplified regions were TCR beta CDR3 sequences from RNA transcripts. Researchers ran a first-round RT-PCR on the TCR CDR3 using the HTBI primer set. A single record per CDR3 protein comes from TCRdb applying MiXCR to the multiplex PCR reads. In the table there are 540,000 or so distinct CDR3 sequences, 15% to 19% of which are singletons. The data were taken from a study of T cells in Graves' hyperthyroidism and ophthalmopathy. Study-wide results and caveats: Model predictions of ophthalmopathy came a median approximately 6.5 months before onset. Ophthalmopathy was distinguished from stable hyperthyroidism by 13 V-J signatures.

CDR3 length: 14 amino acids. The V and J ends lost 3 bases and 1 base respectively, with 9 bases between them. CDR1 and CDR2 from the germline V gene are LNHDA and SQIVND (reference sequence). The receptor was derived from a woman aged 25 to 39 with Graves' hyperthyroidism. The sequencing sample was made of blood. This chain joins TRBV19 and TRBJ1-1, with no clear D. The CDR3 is CASSIRSSNTEAFF. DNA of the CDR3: TGTGCCAGTAGTATCAGGTCTTCGAACACTGAAGCTTTCTTT.